This T cell receptor beta chain was recorded in a study of T cells in Graves' hyperthyroidism and ophthalmopathy. At the level of the study: Specimen type is peripheral blood, collected at initial diagnosis prior to any treatment. Study observations and caveats: Ophthalmopathy got predicted by the model a median around six months before its onset. Most expanded thyroid clonotypes above 0.001 recurred in blood.

Ten or more counts support this clonotype. Its antigen is unidentified. Amplification yielded TCR beta CDR3 regions, with RNA transcripts as the source. Initially, a first-round RT-PCR of the TCR CDR3 employed the HTBI primer set. TCRdb reprocessed the multiplex PCR reads with MiXCR, giving one entry per CDR3 protein. Here the sample spans hundreds of thousands of distinct CDR3 sequences, around 15% being singletons. V lost 5 bases and J 2 bases, leaving 12 bases between the germline ends. From germline, CDR1 is DFQATT and CDR2 SNEGSKA (reference sequence). The CDR3 runs 13 residues. Sequences were obtained from blood. V usage is TRBV20-1 and J usage is TRBJ1-2, with D possibly being TRBD1 (5 bases). The origin of this receptor is a woman aged 40 to 50 with Graves' ophthalmopathy. The DNA of the CDR3 is TGCAGTGCTCTGGGGGGGAGGAACTATGGCTACACCTTC. Protein sequence: CSALGGRNYGYTF.